This T cell receptor (beta chain) was sequenced in a study of CD8+ T cells in alopecia areata. The treatment denotes: oral pan-JAK inhibitor, 5-10 mg twice daily. The V gene's germline CDR1 is MGHRA and CDR2 YSYEKL. The CDR3 is 15 residues long. V lost 0 bases, J lost 4 bases, and 5 bases stayed unmatched. Isolated RNA was reverse transcribed into cDNA used as the sequencing template. This table comes from immunoSEQ multiplex PCR, and its TCRdb copy is limited to in-frame clones, with some not included. The table includes 95,000 to 120,000 clones, 45% to 65% detected once. The chain is built from TRBV4-1 and TRBJ1-2; TRBD1 matches 7 bases. The TCR comes from a human donor with alopecia areata. The sample was CD4+ T cells sorted from blood, taken at week 24, from a patient treated with tofacitinib. The CDR3 region is CASSQEGQGGYGYTF. CDR3 DNA: TGCGCCAGCAGCCAAGAGGGCCAGGGGGGCTATGGCTACACCTTC.